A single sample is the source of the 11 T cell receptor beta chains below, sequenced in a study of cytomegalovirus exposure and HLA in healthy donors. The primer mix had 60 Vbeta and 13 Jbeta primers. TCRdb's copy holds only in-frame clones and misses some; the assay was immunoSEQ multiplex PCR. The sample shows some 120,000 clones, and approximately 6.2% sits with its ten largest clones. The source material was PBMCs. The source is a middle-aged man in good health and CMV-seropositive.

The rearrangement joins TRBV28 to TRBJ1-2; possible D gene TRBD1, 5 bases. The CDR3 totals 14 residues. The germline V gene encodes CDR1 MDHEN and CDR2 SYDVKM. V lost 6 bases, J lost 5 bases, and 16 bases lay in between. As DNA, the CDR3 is TGTGCCAGCAGGTCAACCGACAGTTTTTATGGCTACACCTTC. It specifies CASRSTDSFYGYTF.

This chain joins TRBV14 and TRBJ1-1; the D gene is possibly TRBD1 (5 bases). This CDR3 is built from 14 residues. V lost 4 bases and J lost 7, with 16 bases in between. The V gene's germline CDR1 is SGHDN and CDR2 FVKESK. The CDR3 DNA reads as TGTGCCAGCAGCCCGGGGGTCGCAGTCGGTGAAGCTTTCTTT. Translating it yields CASSPGVAVGEAFF.

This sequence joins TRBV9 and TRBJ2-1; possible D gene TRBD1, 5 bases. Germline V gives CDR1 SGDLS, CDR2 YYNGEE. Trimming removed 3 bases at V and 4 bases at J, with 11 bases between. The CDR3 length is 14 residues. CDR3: CASSARQFYNEQFF. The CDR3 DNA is TGTGCCAGCAGCGCCCGACAGTTTTACAATGAGCAGTTCTTC.

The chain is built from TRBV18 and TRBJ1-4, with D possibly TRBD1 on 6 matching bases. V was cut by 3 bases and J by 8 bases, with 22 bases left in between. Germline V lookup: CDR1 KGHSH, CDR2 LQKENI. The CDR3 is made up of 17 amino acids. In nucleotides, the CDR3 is TGTGCCAGCTCACCTCCCGGGCAAATTTTGGGGGCGGAAAAACTGTTTTTT. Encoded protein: CASSPPGQILGAEKLFF.

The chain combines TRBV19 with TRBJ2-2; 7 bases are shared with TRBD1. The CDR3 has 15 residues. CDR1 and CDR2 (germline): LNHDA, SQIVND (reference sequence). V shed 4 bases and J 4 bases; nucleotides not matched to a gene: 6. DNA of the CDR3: TGTGCCAGTAGTACGGACAGGACGCGCACCGGGGAGCTGTTTTTT. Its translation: CASSTDRTRTGELFF. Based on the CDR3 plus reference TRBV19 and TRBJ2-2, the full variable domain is DGGITQSPKYLFRKEGQNVTLSCEQNLNHDAMYWYRQDPGQGLRLIYYSQIVNDFQKGDIAEGYSVSREKKESFPLTVTSAQKNPTAFYLCASSTDRTRTGELFFGEGSRLTVL.

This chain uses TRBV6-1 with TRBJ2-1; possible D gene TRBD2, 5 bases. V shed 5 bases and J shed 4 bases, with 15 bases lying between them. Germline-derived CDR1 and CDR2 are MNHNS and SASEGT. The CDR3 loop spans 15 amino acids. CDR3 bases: TGTGCCAGCAGTCCACGCCGGGATCTTTACAATGAGCAGTTCTTC. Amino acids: CASSPRRDLYNEQFF.

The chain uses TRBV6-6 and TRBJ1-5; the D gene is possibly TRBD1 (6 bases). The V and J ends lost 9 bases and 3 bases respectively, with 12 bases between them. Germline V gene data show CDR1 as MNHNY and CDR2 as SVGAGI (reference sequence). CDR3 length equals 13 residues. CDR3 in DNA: TGTGCCAGTACCGGACAGAACAATCAGCCCCAGCATTTT. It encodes CASTGQNNQPQHF.

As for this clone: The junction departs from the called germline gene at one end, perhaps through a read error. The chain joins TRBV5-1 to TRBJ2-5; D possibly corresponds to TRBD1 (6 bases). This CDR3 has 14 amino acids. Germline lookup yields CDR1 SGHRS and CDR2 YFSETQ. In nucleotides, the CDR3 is TGCGCCAGCAGCTTGGGAAGAGGGGGAGAGACCCAATACTTC. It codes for CASSLGRGGETQYF.

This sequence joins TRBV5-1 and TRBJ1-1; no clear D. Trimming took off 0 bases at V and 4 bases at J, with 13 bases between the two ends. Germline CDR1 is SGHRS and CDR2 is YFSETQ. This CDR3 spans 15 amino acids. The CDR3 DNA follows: TGCGCCAGCAGCTTGGGTCGGGGTTTAGGCACTGAAGCTTTCTTT. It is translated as CASSLGRGLGTEAFF. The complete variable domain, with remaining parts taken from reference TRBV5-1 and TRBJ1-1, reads KAGVTQTPRYLIKTRGQQVTLSCSPISGHRSVSWYQQTPGQGLQFLFEYFSETQRNKGNFPGRFSGRQFSNSRSEMNVSTLELGDSALYLCASSLGRGLGTEAFFGQGTRLTVV.

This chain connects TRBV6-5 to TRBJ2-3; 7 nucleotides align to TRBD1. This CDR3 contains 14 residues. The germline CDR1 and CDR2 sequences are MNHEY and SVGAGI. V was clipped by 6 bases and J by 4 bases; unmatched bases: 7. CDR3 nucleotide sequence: TGTGCCAGCAGCAAGACCGGACAGGCAGATACGCAGTATTTT. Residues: CASSKTGQADTQYF.

CDR3 sequence (DNA): TGTGCCAGCAGCCTCCAGGCTGACCGAAAACTGTTTTTT. It encodes CASSLQADRKLFF. This chain joins TRBV7-9 and TRBJ1-4; D call uncertain. Trimming took off 5 bases at V and 10 bases at J, with 14 bases between the two ends. There are 13 residues in the CDR3. Germline V gene lookup returns CDR1 SEHNR and CDR2 FQNEAQ (reference sequence).